This record concerns one T cell receptor (beta chain) sequence. Its target is unknown. The sample originates from a study of shared clonotypes between healthy human individuals. The team ran DNA from unsorted PBMCs on ten immunoSEQ deep assay plates for sequencing. Original data processing: Filtering differed, since immunoSEQ gave only junction sequences and no quality scores. Libraries were prepared by immunoSEQ multiplex PCR; TCRdb keeps only in-frame clonotypes and omits some of them. Clonal size and the V and J genes are those of that table, whereas D and trimming came from the DNA. The sample contains 490,000 or so clones, around 79% of which appear only once. Study findings and constraints: Researchers sampled only blood; tissue repertoires likely differ.

Trimming took 2 bases from V and 5 from J; bases not matched to a gene: 7. The CDR3 is 16 amino acids. Germline CDR1 MNHNY, CDR2 SVGAGI (reference sequence). The receptor's source is a woman in her thirties or forties in good health. Some clones in this sample may be carry-over from other donors' samples. Material: PBMCs. This chain joins TRBV6-6 and TRBJ2-5, with 11 bases aligning to TRBD2. CDR3 bases: TGTGCCAGCAGTTACGCTATAGCGGGAGGGTTGGAGACCCAGTACTTC. Translated, it gives CASSYAIAGGLETQYF.